This note documents a single T cell receptor beta chain sequence. No antigen is known for it. No base-level quality is on record; no much larger clone is a single base apart. The protocol used for the library was the immunoSEQ multiplex PCR assay. The multiplex PCR relied on a mix of 60 forward primers for TCR Vbeta segments and 13 reverse primers for TCR Jbeta segments. Amplification of the CDR3 region of rearranged TCR beta genes was performed with a multiplex PCR assay on genomic DNA. Amplified TCR beta libraries were sequenced as 87-base-pair reads on the Illumina HiSeq System. Regarding the original processing steps: A later analysis tallied around 82 million unique TCR beta chains across the 666 repertoires, and about 10 million of those chains were shared by two or more donors. Raw reads were error-corrected and collapsed into unique sequences by a nearest-neighbor algorithm in which closely related sequences were merged to remove PCR and sequencing errors. Alignment of CDR3 sequences to IMGT reference sequences was used to assign V, D and J gene segments. For a sequence to be retained, at least a six-nucleotide match to both a V gene segment and a J gene segment was required. A rearrangement was called productive if the CDR3 had no stop codons and remained in frame with V and J, and every other rearrangement was called non-productive. Following IMGT convention, CDR3 was defined as the stretch from the second conserved V-encoded cysteine to the conserved J-encoded phenylalanine. In an earlier analysis of 500 to 650 of the donors, sequences lacking an unambiguous match to a single V gene segment were excluded. In an earlier analysis of approximately 590 of the donors, V segments were called functional above 56.7% productive rearrangements and were called segregating when the between-donor standard deviation exceeded 5%. A statistical classification framework was built for diagnosing cytomegalovirus status from the catalog of TCR beta chain sequences. In a later analysis, V and J genes were assigned by comparing TCR nucleotide sequences against IMGT/GENE-DB human TR gene sequences. A later analysis assigned CDR3 sequences and most-parsimonious VDJ recombination scenarios with the TCRdist pipeline. In a later analysis, every TCR beta chain was defined by the combination of its CDR3 amino acid sequence and its V-gene family, and reads without a unique V-gene family were dropped. A later analysis removed over 500 highly shared, low-generation-probability nucleotide sequences to deal with suspected cross-contamination and a sequencing artifact. A later analysis calculated a clonal expansion index for each public chain from normalized within-repertoire ranks of inferred template counts. Generation probabilities in a later analysis came from a VDJ recombination model fitted to out-of-frame rearrangements, and those results were checked against IGoR. In a later analysis, hypergeometric tests were used to score TCR-TCR, TCR-HLA and TCR-CMV co-occurrence, with a repertoire-size bias correction applied to TCR pairs. False discovery rates were estimated in a later analysis by permuting HLA or CMV assignments 20 times. In a later analysis, co-occurring TCRs were grouped using DBSCAN, and TCRdist sequence similarity was added for clustering within HLA-allele-positive subsets. For co-occurrence clustering, repertoires with fewer than 30,000 or more than 120,000 public chains were excluded, along with a handful of repertoires with anomalous nucleotide sharing. The table was pulled from immuneACCESS by TCRdb, which kept in-frame rearrangements only. Such tables lose some clones; where checked, under half of the loss comes from unresolved V genes, and the rest has no known cause. V, J and clone size were drawn from that table, and D and trimming were deduced from the DNA. The sample yields 90,000 to 120,000 clones; 70% to 85% were counted once. The ten most abundant clones make up around 3% of the sample.

The cohort was made up of 500 to 850 healthy bone marrow donors. All cohort members were sampled while nominally healthy, although unrecorded immune exposures were likely present. The donor was CMV seronegative and belonged to the group of under 400 seronegative cohort members. A peripheral blood sample was provided by each donor, and peripheral blood mononuclear cells were used for TCR beta sequencing. Genomic DNA extraction from the blood cell samples was performed with the Qiagen DNeasy Blood Extraction Kit. This entry belongs to a study of cytomegalovirus exposure and HLA in healthy donors (dated by TCRdb to 2016 to 2017). For the study in its entirety: An earlier analysis of around 600 of the donors reported more than 250 Gb of sequence data and more than 90 million unique TCR beta sequences from about 200 million T cells. Approximately 310 gigabases of sequencing data and 70 million to 100 million unique TCR sequences made up an early release that covered about 640 HLA-typed donors. Among the roughly 380 genotyped donors, 75% to 90% belonged to the genetic ancestry cluster associated with self-reported Caucasian donors. The study aimed to test whether signatures of past pathogen exposure could be identified by cataloging public T cell receptors. The T cell repertoires of under 700 subjects were profiled by immunosequencing and related to cytomegalovirus serostatus. Along with the approximately 700-subject first cohort, a separate validation cohort of over 90 different subjects was used. High-throughput TCR immunosequencing, statistical association of individual TCRs with disease status, and machine learning were combined to predict cytomegalovirus infection status. In a later analysis, previously published TCR beta repertoires from several hundred donors were re-analyzed and high-resolution HLA genotyping was added so that TCR occurrence patterns could be studied. Rather than using new phenotypic data, the later analysis identified candidate immune exposures from TCR beta sequences and from how often those sequences occurred across donors. To decide whether each TCR beta V gene segment behaved as functional or pseudogenic, an earlier analysis of some 540 of the donors relied on high-throughput TCR beta sequencing. Donor age, sex, ethnicity and CMV serostatus were collected together with the repertoire data. Genome-wide SNP genotypes for about 65% of the roughly 700 donors were used in a later genetic analysis, which treated that subset as a discovery cohort. All discovery cohort repertoires had been generated on a single sequencing platform. HLA typing included class I and class II loci at four-digit resolution. The number of typed donors differed by locus: about 620-640 for A, B, C, DRB1 and DQB1; some 500 for DQA1; over 600 for DPA1; and about 450 for DPB1. Because of strong linkage in the cohort, roughly five DR-DQ haplotypes were treated as single units for association and clustering. On average, about 200,000 unique TCR beta nucleotide sequences were sequenced per donor among about 400 genotyped donors of the cohort, with roughly 18% of those sequences being non-productive. Study-level results and caveats: The study gave a list of more than 150 TCR beta chains associated with cytomegalovirus. Only TCR beta chains were sequenced in this cohort, and the absence of alpha or paired-chain data limited detectable features. The classifier was reported to diagnose cytomegalovirus status with high specificity and sensitivity in both the original and validation cohorts. A later analysis found that most CMV-associated TCR beta chains appeared HLA-restricted, with HLA associations seemingly driven largely by CMV exposure. A further reported finding was that TCR beta sequences accurately predicted the HLA-A and HLA-B alleles for most subjects in the first cohort. Immune exposure information for the cohort was limited to CMV serostatus. In a later analysis, HLA-associated TCR beta chains showed more clonal expansion and lower generation probabilities than non-associated chains that were equally common. The presence/absence analyses assumed that sequencing depth was roughly uniform across donors, and that assumption may not be true. In vitro tests confirmed that three of the cytomegalovirus-associated TCR beta chains recognize cytomegalovirus antigens. In a later analysis, several top co-occurrence clusters were reported to appear linked to parvovirus B19, influenza, CMV and Epstein-Barr virus. An association between a missense DCLRE1C variant and V-gene and J-gene trimming of TCR beta chains was found in a later genetic analysis and replicated in an independent cohort. The earlier analysis of about 600 of the donors excluded over 15 rarely observed V segments, including chromosome 9 orphons, because counts were too low. In a later genetic analysis, fewer N-insertions in productive TCRs were reported among donors in an Asian-associated ancestry cluster than the approximately 710-donor mean. Strong co-occurrence of HLA alleles, especially DR and DQ, made assigning TCR associations to individual alleles difficult. A later analysis associated 15,000 to 20,000 TCR beta sequences with specific HLA alleles at a false discovery rate of 0.05. The authors suggested that the approach could potentially be generalized to other disease states and immunological phenotypes. In a later analysis, TCR association rates were found to vary across HLA loci, with the most associated TCRs seen for DRB1 alleles and the fewest for HLA-C alleles. Correlated functional status among segregating V segments might reflect linkage disequilibrium, but an unknown experimental factor could not be ruled out. The sequencing pipeline was judged likely to have produced a cluster of highly shared sequence variants as a technical artifact. While some public TCRs were present in many individuals, most TCR sequences turned up only very rarely across donors. The 87-base-pair reads could not distinguish some IMGT-functional V segments, including TRBV6-2 and TRBV6-3, so those segments were excluded. Because some donors lacked HLA typing at each locus, the association tests relied only on the typed subset. Broadly in line with IMGT annotations, most TCR beta V segments showed up in productive rearrangements about 90% or about 30% of the time in an earlier analysis of some 590 of the donors.

From the cysteine up to the phenylalanine, the CDR3 has a length of 15 residues. Here the CDR3 DNA is all that survives: 45 bases in frame from base 1. V is trimmed back by 5 bases and J by 5 bases, and the junction contains 6 bases that no gene match accounts for. In the germline V gene, CDR1 corresponds to SGHTA and CDR2 to FQGNSA. The sequence is built from TRBV7-2 and TRBJ1-5, with 10 bases in between that match TRBD1. The receptor was isolated from a woman in her forties in good health and CMV-seronegative. Sample: PBMCs. The DNA sequence is TGTGCCAGCAGCGGCGGACAGGGGGTTTATCAGCCCCAGCATTTT. Its protein is CASSGGQGVYQPQHF.